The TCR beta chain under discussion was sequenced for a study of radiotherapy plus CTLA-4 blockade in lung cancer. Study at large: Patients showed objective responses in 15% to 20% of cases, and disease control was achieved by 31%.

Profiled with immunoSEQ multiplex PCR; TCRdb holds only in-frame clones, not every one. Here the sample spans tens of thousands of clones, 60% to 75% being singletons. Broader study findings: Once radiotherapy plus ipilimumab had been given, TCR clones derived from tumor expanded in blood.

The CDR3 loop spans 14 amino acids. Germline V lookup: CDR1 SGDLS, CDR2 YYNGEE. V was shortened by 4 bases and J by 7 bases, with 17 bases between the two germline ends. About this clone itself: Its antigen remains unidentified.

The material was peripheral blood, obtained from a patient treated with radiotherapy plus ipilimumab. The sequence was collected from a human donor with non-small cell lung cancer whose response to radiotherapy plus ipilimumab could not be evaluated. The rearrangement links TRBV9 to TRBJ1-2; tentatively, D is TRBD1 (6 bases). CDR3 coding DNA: TGTGCCAGCAGCCGGGACACTCGTGCGGGTGGCTACACCTTC. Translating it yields CASSRDTRAGGYTF. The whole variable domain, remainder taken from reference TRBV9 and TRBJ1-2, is DSGVTQTPKHLITATGQRVTLRCSPRSGDLSVYWYQQSLDQGLQFLIQYYNGEERAKGNILERFSAQQFPDLHSELNLSSLELGDSALYFCASSRDTRAGGYTFGSGTRLTVV.